This TCR beta chain was sequenced during a study of OX40 agonist ivuxolimab in advanced cancers. Broader study findings: Clonal expansion by week 6 occurred in CD4+ and CD8+ blood T cells (at 0.1 to 3.0 mg/kg).

There are 17 residues in the CDR3. After removal of 0 bases from V and 0 bases from J, the junction contained 7 bases not matched to a gene. The germline V gene has CDR1 SQVTM and CDR2 ANQGSEA. With regard to this clone: The antigen is undetermined.

Measured with immunoSEQ multiplex PCR; TCRdb has only the in-frame clones, and not every one. The sample records 65,000 to 80,000 clones, roughly 93% being singletons. The chain has TRBV29-1 and TRBJ2-3; the match to TRBD1 covers 9 bases. The sequence was obtained from an adult with an advanced solid tumor such as melanoma, head and neck, liver or kidney cancer. Sample: CD4+ or CD8+ T cells sorted from blood, taken in a trial of the OX40 agonist ivuxolimab. This chain's CDR3 is CSVEDWRTGASTDTQYF. CDR3 sequence (DNA): TGCAGCGTTGAAGATTGGCGGACAGGGGCTAGCACAGATACGCAGTATTTT.